The entry below describes one T cell receptor (beta chain). This sample is drawn from a study of Graves' ophthalmopathy and Graves' hyperthyroidism. Amplified material comprised TCR beta CDR3 regions derived from RNA transcripts. Investigators did first-round RT-PCR with HTBI primers, then second-round multiplex PCR. MiXCR was run by TCRdb on the multiplex PCR reads, yielding one entry per CDR3 protein. The table records 660,000 or so distinct CDR3 sequences, about 38% of them present only once. Germline CDR1 is SGHDT and CDR2 is YYEEEE. CDR3 length equals 15 residues. V gave up 0 bases and J gave up 3 bases, with 9 bases separating them.

The receptor comes from an adult man with Graves' ophthalmopathy. J is TRBJ2-2 and V is TRBV5-6, with D tentatively TRBD1 (5 bases). Sequenced sample: peripheral blood. This CDR3 reads CASSLAGWYTGELFF. CDR3 DNA: TGTGCCAGCAGCTTGGCAGGGTGGTACACCGGGGAGCTGTTTTTT.